The 29 T cell receptor beta chains below were found in one sample sequenced in a study of breast tumors, draining lymph nodes, adjacent tissues. TCRdb re-analysed the multiplex PCR reads in MiXCR, keeping a single row per CDR3 protein. This sample yields about 25,000 distinct CDR3 sequences, of which around 25% are seen a single time; roughly 14% belongs to the top ten. Source material: breast tumor tissue. These receptors all stem from a female donor with breast cancer. Some clones in this sample may be carry-over from other donors' samples.

This clonotype was observed many times. The chain employs TRBV6-5 and TRBJ1-2; D perhaps matches TRBD1 (6 bases). The V and J ends lost 5 bases and 2 bases respectively, with 9 bases between them. This CDR3 has 13 residues. Germline CDR1 and CDR2: MNHEY and SVGAGI. The CDR3 loop is CASSPTGNYGYTF. The DNA for the CDR3 is TGTGCCAGCAGTCCAACAGGGAACTATGGCTACACCTTC.

This clonotype appeared many times. The CDR3 DNA sequence: TGTGCCTGGGCCGGTGAGCCCCTTAATTCACCCCTCCACTTT. Translation: CAWAGEPLNSPLHF. This chain connects TRBV30 to TRBJ1-6; no definite D call. V lost 5 bases and J lost 6, with 14 bases in between. The germline gives CDR1 GTSNPN, CDR2 SVGIG (reference sequence). The CDR3 loop spans 14 amino acids.

This clonotype was observed many times. This chain uses TRBV6-6 with TRBJ2-3; D is tentatively TRBD1 or TRBD2 (5 bases each). V shed 2 bases and J shed 0 bases, with 18 bases lying between them. CDR1 is MNHNY, CDR2 SVGAGI, per germline (reference sequence). The CDR3 consists of 18 residues. CDR3 nucleotide sequence: TGTGCCAGCAGTTACGTAAGCCGGGGCAGGGCTAGCACAGATACGCAGTATTTT. Encoded protein: CASSYVSRGRASTDTQYF.

Within the sample, this clonotype is medium-sized (0.01 to 0.1%). The chain recombines TRBV5-1 with TRBJ2-1; TRBD2 matches 7 bases. The CDR3 has 16 amino acids. The V gene end was trimmed by 2 bases and the J gene end by 2 bases; junction bases not matched to a gene: 7. CDR1 is SGHRS, CDR2 YFSETQ, per germline. In DNA, the CDR3 is TGCGCCAGCAGCTTAAATAGCGGGCTGACCTACAATGAGCAGTTCTTC. Residues: CASSLNSGLTYNEQFF.

This clonotype was seen at least ten times. This CDR3 reads CASSLSLGWDIEQYF. DNA of the CDR3: TGTGCCAGCAGCTTATCCCTTGGGTGGGACATAGAGCAGTACTTC. This chain uses TRBV7-8 with TRBJ2-7; D perhaps matches TRBD1 (6 bases). CDR1 SGHVS and CDR2 FQNEAQ come from the germline V gene. There are 15 residues in the CDR3. V lost 2 bases to trimming and J lost 7 bases, with 18 bases between them. Looking up the rest from reference TRBV7-8 and TRBJ2-7 gives the full variable domain: GAGVSQSPRYKVAKRGQDVALRCDPISGHVSLFWYQQALGQGPEFLTYFQNEAQLDKSGLPSDRFFAERPEGSVSTLKIQRTQQEDSAVYLCASSLSLGWDIEQYFGPGTRLTVT.

As for this clonotype: One base away lies a much larger clone, so this may be a sequencing read error. The chain employs TRBV28 and TRBJ2-7; 7 positions match TRBD2. This CDR3 has 15 residues. Germline V gene data show CDR1 as MDHEN and CDR2 as SYDVKM. CDR3 in amino acids: CASSRTSLGDYGQYF. The DNA of the CDR3 is TGTGCCAGCAGTCGGACTAGTCTAGGGGACTACGGGCAGTACTTC.

Within the sample, this clonotype is medium-sized (0.01 to 0.1%). The rearrangement joins TRBV6-5 to TRBJ2-1; D may match TRBD1 or TRBD2 (7 bases each). Trimming removed 4 bases at V and 2 bases at J, with 9 bases between. This CDR3 is 14 amino acids long. Germline V gives CDR1 MNHEY, CDR2 SVGAGI. As DNA, the CDR3 is TGTGCCAGCAGTTCAGGGGGGGCCTACAATGAGCAGTTCTTC. It translates to CASSSGGAYNEQFF.

There are many counts of this clonotype. The genes are TRBV19 and TRBJ2-1, with no clear D. This CDR3 has 16 amino acids. Germline-derived CDR1 and CDR2 are LNHDA and SQIVND (reference sequence). The V end lost 5 bases, the J end lost 0 bases, and 14 bases lay between the germline ends. The CDR3 reads CASSVLPALSYNEQFF. DNA for the CDR3: TGTGCCAGTAGTGTCTTGCCGGCCCTCTCCTACAATGAGCAGTTCTTC.

This clonotype has at least ten counts. This chain uses TRBV25-1 with TRBJ1-3, with no clear D. Germline lookup yields CDR1 MGHDK and CDR2 SYGVNS. The CDR3 runs to 15 residues. V lost 1 base, J lost 0 bases, and 7 bases lay in between. The CDR3 nucleotides read TGTGCCAGCAGTGAATCTCCCCACTCTGGAAACACCATATATTTT. It encodes CASSESPHSGNTIYF.

The sample holds many counts of this clonotype. J is TRBJ2-7 and V is TRBV27; TRBD2 matches 8 bases. CDR3 length: 17 residues. V was pared by 7 bases and J by 5 bases, with 19 bases of the junction left unmatched. Germline V CDR1 and CDR2: MNHEY, SMNVEV (reference sequence). CDR3 residues: CASTKRMSGSSFNEQYF. In nucleotides, the CDR3 is TGTGCCAGCACAAAAAGGATGAGCGGGAGTTCTTTTAACGAGCAGTACTTC.

Many counts were recorded for this clonotype. The chain joins TRBV14 to TRBJ1-2; 8 bases fit TRBD1. The germline V gene has CDR1 SGHDN and CDR2 FVKESK. The trim removed 5 bases at V and 6 bases at J, leaving 11 bases unmatched. The CDR3 covers 15 residues. In nucleotides, the CDR3 is TGTGCCAGCAGCACGTCTCGGACAGGGTGGAATGGCTACACCTTC. Amino acid sequence: CASSTSRTGWNGYTF.

Many counts were recorded for this clonotype. The V gene is TRBV12-3 or TRBV12-4, the J gene TRBJ2-7, with a possible D match to TRBD2 (7 bases). CDR3 length: 14 amino acids. Deletions cut 8 bases from V and 4 bases from J, with 18 bases between. The CDR3: CASGGGGGGYEQYF. DNA for the CDR3: TGTGCCAGCGGGGGGGGGGGCGGGGGATACGAGCAGTACTTC.

This clonotype is medium-sized in the sample. This chain links TRBV2 with TRBJ2-7, with 8 bases that match TRBD2. The length of the CDR3 is 14 residues. V lost 8 bases and J lost 0; bases outside the gene matches: 6. CDR1 is SNHLY and CDR2 is FYNNEI in the germline V gene. The CDR3: CASEEREISYEQYF. The DNA of the CDR3 is TGTGCCAGCGAGGAGCGGGAGATCTCCTACGAGCAGTACTTC.

This clonotype ranks as medium-sized. The chain employs TRBV5-5 and TRBJ2-3, with TRBD2 identical over 11 bases. The CDR3 loop spans 19 amino acids. V lost 4 bases and J lost 1; bases outside the gene matches: 14. Looked up from germline, CDR1 is SGHKS and CDR2 is YYEKEE (reference sequence). As DNA, the CDR3 is TGTGCCAGCAGCACCGGACTAGCGGGTCGGGGTAGGGGCACAGATACGCAGTATTTT. Translation: CASSTGLAGRGRGTDTQYF. Variable domain in full (rest from reference TRBV5-5 and TRBJ2-3): DAGVTQSPTHLIKTRGQQVTLRCSPISGHKSVSWYQQVLGQGPQFIFQYYEKEERGRGNFPDRFSARQFPNYSSELNVNALLLGDSALYLCASSTGLAGRGRGTDTQYFGPGTRLTVL.

The rearrangement uses TRBV9 and TRBJ2-7; tentative D call: TRBD2 (5 bases). Trimming removed 3 bases at V and 4 bases at J, with 11 bases between. This CDR3 has 13 residues. CDR1 SGDLS and CDR2 YYNGEE come from the germline V gene. As DNA, the CDR3 is TGTGCCAGCAGCGCCTCACTAGAATACGAGCAGTACTTC. This sequence encodes CASSASLEYEQYF.

This clonotype has ten or more counts. V is TRBV9 and J is TRBJ2-3, with TRBD2 as a possible D gene (5 bases). The CDR3 totals 16 residues. From germline, CDR1 is SGDLS and CDR2 YYNGEE. V was pared by 0 bases and J by 0 bases, with 11 bases between. DNA for the CDR3: TGTGCCAGCAGCGTAGTCTCCAGCGGAAGCACAGATACGCAGTATTTT. Its protein is CASSVVSSGSTDTQYF.

For this clonotype: A read error is possible here, since a much larger clone lies one base away. This chain uses TRBV7-9 with TRBJ2-2; a weak D match, TRBD1 (6 bases). Germline loops: CDR1 SEHNR, CDR2 FQNEAQ (reference sequence). This CDR3 contains 12 residues. Here the CDR3 reads CIAGTSTGELFF. The CDR3 bases are TGTATCGCCGGGACAAGCACCGGGGAGCTGTTTTTT. Full variable domain (missing parts from reference TRBV7-9 and TRBJ2-2): DTGVSQNPRHKITKRGQNVTFRCDPISEHNRLYWYRQTLGQGPEFLTYFQNEAQLEKSRLLSDRFSAERPKGSFSTLEIQRTEQGDSAMYLCIAGTSTGELFFGEGSRLTVL.

The gene calls are TRBV19 and TRBJ2-1; TRBD2 agrees at 8 bases. Germline values: CDR1 LNHDA, CDR2 SQIVND (reference sequence). The ends lost 3 bases at V and 9 bases at J; junction bases unmatched: 4. This CDR3 is 13 amino acids long. CDR3 nucleotides: TGTGCCAGTAGTATCGGGAGGGAGAGTGAGCAGTTCTTC. Amino acids: CASSIGRESEQFF.

This clonotype was counted a few times. The chain joins TRBV12-3 or TRBV12-4 to TRBJ2-6; 12 bases match TRBD1. V trimming: 3 bases; J trimming: 2 bases; junction bases outside the gene matches: 5. The CDR3 loop spans 18 amino acids. CDR3 in amino acids: CASSFPGQGAPGANVLTF. DNA of the CDR3: TGTGCCAGCAGTTTCCCGGGACAGGGGGCGCCTGGGGCCAACGTCCTGACTTTC.

V is TRBV7-9 and J is TRBJ1-1; tentative D call: TRBD1 (5 bases). CDR1 and CDR2 (germline): SEHNR, FQNEAQ (reference sequence). V was cut by 0 bases and J by 3 bases, with 11 bases left in between. The CDR3 has 15 residues. CDR3 in amino acids: CASSLAQGGDTEAFF. The CDR3 DNA is TGTGCCAGCAGCTTAGCCCAGGGCGGGGACACTGAAGCTTTCTTT.

This clonotype was counted ten times or more. The CDR3 loop is CASSKPNGGNNEQFF. CDR3 sequence (DNA): TGTGCCAGTAGTAAACCGAACGGGGGGAACAATGAGCAGTTCTTC. The J gene is TRBJ2-1, the V gene TRBV19; TRBD2 agrees at 7 bases. V lost 4 bases and J lost 5; bases outside the gene matches: 8. The CDR3 runs to 15 residues. CDR1 is LNHDA, CDR2 SQIVND, per germline (reference sequence).

This clonotype was recorded at least ten times. The chain links TRBV12-5 to TRBJ1-3, with 7 bases fitting TRBD1. The length of the CDR3 is 14 residues. With V trimmed by 2 bases and J by 7 bases, 5 bases remained unmatched. CDR1 is LGHNT and CDR2 is FRNRAP in the germline V gene. The CDR3 loop reads CASGLTGVTNTIYF. Here the CDR3 DNA reads TGTGCTAGTGGTTTGACAGGGGTTACGAACACCATATATTTT. The full variable domain, with the rest looked up from reference TRBV12-5 and TRBJ1-3, is DARVTQTPRHKVTEMGQEVTMRCQPILGHNTVFWYRQTMMQGLELLAYFRNRAPLDDSGMPKDRFSAEMPDATLATLKIQPSEPRDSAVYFCASGLTGVTNTIYFGEGSWLTVV.

In this sample, this clonotype turned up many times. V gene TRBV7-9 combines with J gene TRBJ1-2; no firm D call. From germline, CDR1 is SEHNR and CDR2 FQNEAQ (reference sequence). Trimming left V 6 bases short and J 2 bases short, with 13 bases between. The CDR3 covers 14 residues. The CDR3 coding sequence is TGTGCCAGCAGTTCGGGGAGCGTGAACTATGGCTACACCTTC. It yields the protein CASSSGSVNYGYTF.

With respect to this clonotype: Possible read error: a much larger clone is one base away. This chain links TRBV18 with TRBJ2-5; tentatively, D is TRBD2 (6 bases). Germline V gene sequence: CDR1 KGHSH, CDR2 LQKENI. The germline V and J ends were trimmed by 3 bases and 5 bases, with 13 bases remaining between them. The CDR3 extends over 14 amino acids. The CDR3 loop is CASSPASESETQYF. The CDR3 bases are TGTGCCAGCTCACCCGCTAGCGAGAGTGAGACCCAGTACTTC.

This clonotype appeared many times. The rearrangement links TRBV9 to TRBJ2-1; D uncertain. The CDR3 contains 12 residues. V was trimmed by 4 bases and J by 3 bases, leaving 5 bases between them. CDR1 SGDLS and CDR2 YYNGEE come from the germline V gene. As DNA, the CDR3 is TGTGCCAGCAGCCCGGGCTACAATGAGCAGTTCTTC. It specifies CASSPGYNEQFF.

This clonotype appeared many times. This rearrangement joins TRBV6-5 to TRBJ2-3; 13 bases line up with TRBD2. Germline lookup yields CDR1 MNHEY and CDR2 SVGAGI. J gave up 1 base and V 5 bases, and 9 bases lay outside the gene matches. The CDR3 loop spans 18 amino acids. CDR3 sequence reads: CASSLLAGGLPGTDTQYF. The CDR3 region has the DNA TGTGCCAGCAGTCTACTAGCGGGAGGGCTACCGGGCACAGATACGCAGTATTTT.

This clonotype was recorded many times. V is TRBV19 and J is TRBJ1-4; tentatively, D is TRBD1 (5 bases). There are 16 residues in the CDR3. V lost 4 bases, J lost 5 bases, and 17 bases lay in between. The germline gives CDR1 LNHDA, CDR2 SQIVND (reference sequence). This chain's CDR3 is CASSNLPGRGNEKLFF. The CDR3 coding sequence is TGTGCCAGTAGTAATCTCCCGGGACGGGGAAATGAAAAACTGTTTTTT.

The V and J genes are TRBV18 and TRBJ1-5, with a tentative D call TRBD1 (5 bases). This CDR3 is 14 amino acids long. Trimming pared 0 bases from V and 6 bases from J, leaving 9 bases between. Germline assignment: CDR1 KGHSH and CDR2 LQKENI. The DNA for the CDR3 is TGTGCCAGCTCACCACCGGCGGGGCTTCAGCCCCAGCATTTT. Encoded protein: CASSPPAGLQPQHF. The complete variable domain, with remaining parts taken from reference TRBV18 and TRBJ1-5, reads NAGVMQNPRHLVRRRGQEARLRCSPMKGHSHVYWYRQLPEEGLKFMVYLQKENIIDESGMPKERFSAEFPKEGPSILRIQQVVRGDSAAYFCASSPPAGLQPQHFGDGTRLSIL.

Ten or more counts support this clonotype. The J gene is TRBJ2-5, the V gene TRBV5-4, with TRBD2 matching over 12 bases. This CDR3 has 16 amino acids. V dropped 5 bases and J dropped 2; count of bases not matched to a gene: 7. CDR1 and CDR2 from the germline V gene are SGHNT and YYREEE (reference sequence). The CDR3 is CASSPKLAGGQETQYF. The CDR3 region has the DNA TGTGCCAGCAGTCCCAAACTAGCGGGAGGTCAAGAGACCCAGTACTTC.